One and the same sample provided the 22 T cell receptor beta chains below, sequenced in a study of blood T cell repertoires in COVID-19. Profiled with immunoSEQ multiplex PCR; TCRdb holds only in-frame clones, not every one. Altogether around 310,000 clones are present, over 75% being singletons, with the ten largest covering around 5%. The sequenced material came from PBMCs or T cells enriched from blood (not recorded which). Receptor source: a man aged 25 to 45 who had recovered from COVID-19.

The CDR3 DNA is TGTGCCAGCAGTTATTCCACCTCACGAGCGGAGCAGTACTTC. Amino acids: CASSYSTSRAEQYF. The chain employs TRBV25-1 and TRBJ2-7; D is uncertain. The CDR3 is 14 residues long. V was trimmed by 5 bases and J by 7 bases, leaving 18 bases between them. Germline CDR1 MGHDK, CDR2 SYGVNS.

The chain couples TRBV7-2 to TRBJ2-1; TRBD2 might be the D (6 bases). Germline CDR1 reads SGHTA; CDR2 reads FQGNSA. The CDR3 sequence is 14 residues long. V was trimmed by 3 bases and J by 2 bases, leaving 8 bases between them. Written as DNA, the CDR3 is TGTGCCAGCAGCTTTGGCGGGACCTACAATGAGCAGTTCTTC. Translated, it gives CASSFGGTYNEQFF.

The chain uses TRBV6-5 and TRBJ1-1, with D maybe TRBD1 (5 bases). CDR1 MNHEY and CDR2 SVGAGI come from the germline V gene. V was cut by 5 bases and J by 2 bases, with 9 bases left in between. This CDR3 comprises 13 residues. This CDR3 reads CASSLDSNTEAFF. In DNA form, the CDR3 reads TGTGCCAGCAGTCTTGACAGCAACACTGAAGCTTTCTTT.

The rearrangement links TRBV7-2 to TRBJ1-1; tentatively, D is TRBD1 (5 bases). Germline V gene data show CDR1 as SGHTA and CDR2 as FQGNSA. V gave up 6 bases and J gave up 2 bases, with 10 bases separating them. The CDR3 extends over 13 amino acids. The CDR3: CASRFQGNTEAFF. The DNA of the CDR3 is TGTGCCAGCAGATTTCAGGGTAACACTGAAGCTTTCTTT. The variable domain in full, completed from reference TRBV7-2 and TRBJ1-1, reads GAGVSQSPSNKVTEKGKDVELRCDPISGHTALYWYRQSLGQGLEFLIYFQGNSAPDKSGLPSDRFSAERTGGSVSTLTIQRTQQEDSAVYLCASRFQGNTEAFFGQGTRLTVV.

DNA for the CDR3: TGTGCCAGCAGGGGGTCAGGGAATCAGCCCCAGCATTTT. Its protein product is CASRGSGNQPQHF. The chain has TRBV2 and TRBJ1-5; D is perhaps TRBD1 (5 bases). Germline-derived CDR1 and CDR2 are SNHLY and FYNNEI. The CDR3 spans 13 residues. The V end lost 6 bases, the J end lost 4 bases, and 10 bases lay between the germline ends.

The V and J genes are TRBV7-9 and TRBJ1-1, with 12 bases that match TRBD1. This CDR3 is built from 15 residues. Trimming removed 5 bases from V and 5 bases from J; junction bases left unmatched: 6. From germline, CDR1 is SEHNR and CDR2 FQNEAQ (reference sequence). The CDR3 DNA reads TGTGCCAGCAGCCCCTGGGACAGGGGGCCAACTGAAGCTTTCTTT. Encoded protein: CASSPWDRGPTEAFF.

The chain recombines TRBV18 with TRBJ1-4; D may be TRBD1 (5 bases). The CDR3 length is 15 residues. Germline CDR1 reads KGHSH; CDR2 reads LQKENI. The V end lost 4 bases, the J end lost 5 bases, and 14 bases lay between the germline ends. The CDR3 spells CASSRDSTSNEKLFF. CDR3 in DNA: TGTGCCAGCTCACGAGACAGCACCTCAAATGAAAAACTGTTTTTT.

The chain recombines TRBV18 with TRBJ1-1; a weak D match, TRBD1 (6 bases). V lost 0 bases and J 4 bases, leaving 9 bases between the germline ends. CDR1 and CDR2 from the germline V gene are KGHSH and LQKENI. This CDR3 has 14 amino acids. The CDR3 DNA sequence: TGTGCCAGCTCACCACCGGGGGCTGGCACTGAAGCTTTCTTT. Amino acids: CASSPPGAGTEAFF.

The chain is built from TRBV18 and TRBJ2-7, with TRBD2 matching 7 bases. The V and J ends lost 0 bases and 0 bases, in that order; junction bases with no gene match: 11. The germline V gene has CDR1 KGHSH and CDR2 LQKENI. The length of the CDR3 is 18 residues. The CDR3 DNA follows: TGTGCCAGCTCACCACCCCCGGGGGAGGGAAGGAGCTCCTACGAGCAGTACTTC. This codes for CASSPPPGEGRSSYEQYF.

CDR3 bases: TGCGCCAGCAGCTCGAATGGGATAACGGGAGGGAACACTGAAGCTTTCTTT. Its translation: CASSSNGITGGNTEAFF. The chain combines TRBV5-1 with TRBJ1-1; no reliable D call. Germline CDR1 is SGHRS and CDR2 is YFSETQ. This CDR3 spans 17 amino acids. V lost 3 bases and J lost 1, with 19 bases in between.

The J gene is TRBJ2-1, the V gene TRBV3-1 (or the pseudogene TRBV3-2); possible D gene TRBD2, 7 bases. CDR1 and CDR2 from the germline V gene are LGHDT and YNNKEL (reference sequence). CDR3 size: 15 residues. The V end lost 3 bases, the J end lost 5 bases, and 14 bases lay between the germline ends. CDR3 in amino acids: CASSQRGGENNEQFF. CDR3 sequence (DNA): TGTGCCAGCAGCCAGAGGGGGGGCGAAAACAATGAGCAGTTCTTC.

The genes are TRBV5-1 and TRBJ1-2; 9 positions match TRBD1. J lost 7 bases, V lost 4 bases, and 14 bases had no gene match. The CDR3 spans 16 residues. Germline CDR1 SGHRS, CDR2 YFSETQ. The CDR3 DNA sequence: TGCGCCAGCAGCCCGGTACAGGGGGCGCGTGGGACTGGCTACACCTTC. Translation gives CASSPVQGARGTGYTF. The variable domain in full, completed from reference TRBV5-1 and TRBJ1-2, reads KAGVTQTPRYLIKTRGQQVTLSCSPISGHRSVSWYQQTPGQGLQFLFEYFSETQRNKGNFPGRFSGRQFSNSRSEMNVSTLELGDSALYLCASSPVQGARGTGYTFGSGTRLTVV.

The V gene is TRBV4-1, the J gene TRBJ2-1, with TRBD2 identical over 16 bases. Trimming removed 4 bases from V and 2 bases from J; junction bases left unmatched: 5. The CDR3 totals 18 residues. Germline CDR1 reads MGHRA; CDR2 reads YSYEKL. The CDR3 DNA is TGCGCCAGCAGCCTGGGACTAGCGGGGGGGCGCGCCTACAATGAGCAGTTCTTC. This encodes CASSLGLAGGRAYNEQFF.

Written as DNA, the CDR3 is TGTGCCAGCAGCCTGGACAGGGCTGGAAACACCATATATTTT. It encodes CASSLDRAGNTIYF. The chain couples TRBV2 to TRBJ1-3; 8 bases are a match to TRBD1. V gave up 6 bases and J gave up 2 bases; unmatched junction bases: 3. Germline CDR1 reads SNHLY; CDR2 reads FYNNEI. CDR3 length: 14 residues.

The V gene is TRBV2, the J gene TRBJ2-5; TRBD2 matches 12 bases. Trimming took 2 bases from V and 4 from J; bases not matched to a gene: 2. CDR1 is SNHLY and CDR2 is FYNNEI in the germline V gene. The CDR3 loop spans 15 amino acids. CDR3 residues: CASSELAGGSETQYF. For the CDR3, the DNA is TGTGCCAGCAGTGAACTAGCGGGGGGGTCAGAGACCCAGTACTTC.

This chain connects TRBV28 to TRBJ1-2; 7 bases are shared with TRBD1. Germline V gives CDR1 MDHEN, CDR2 SYDVKM. V shed 3 bases and J 7 bases; nucleotides not matched to a gene: 5. The CDR3 contains 13 residues. This chain's CDR3 is CASSFSGGSGYTF. The DNA for the CDR3 is TGTGCCAGCAGTTTTTCAGGGGGTAGTGGCTACACCTTC.

This sequence joins TRBV30 and TRBJ1-3, with D unclear. CDR3 length: 15 amino acids. V was shortened by 0 bases and J by 4 bases, with 13 bases between the two germline ends. Germline CDR1 GTSNPN, CDR2 SVGIG (reference sequence). The CDR3 reads CAWSVHGPRGNTIYF. The CDR3 nucleotides read TGTGCCTGGAGTGTACATGGGCCTCGGGGAAACACCATATATTTT.

A few counts support this clone. The J gene is TRBJ2-2, the V gene TRBV10-1; perhaps TRBD1 as D (5 bases). Germline V gene lookup returns CDR1 WNHNN and CDR2 SYGVQD (reference sequence). The CDR3 runs to 15 residues. V was cut by 0 bases and J by 0 bases, with 5 bases left in between. CDR3 DNA sequence: TGCGCCAGCAGTGAGTCGACAGCGAACACCGGGGAGCTGTTTTTT. Translating it yields CASSESTANTGELFF.

This clone is a singleton in its sample. V gene TRBV6-1 combines with J gene TRBJ1-2; 9 positions agree with TRBD1. V dropped 3 bases and J dropped 5; count of bases not matched to a gene: 7. Germline V CDR1 and CDR2: MNHNS, SASEGT. The CDR3 spans 15 residues. For the CDR3, the DNA is TGTGCCAGCAGTGACGGGGGACAGGGCTCTTATGGCTACACCTTC. Residues: CASSDGGQGSYGYTF.

CDR3: CASSPWGLAGGRTDTQYF. The DNA of the CDR3 is TGTGCCAGCAGCCCCTGGGGGCTAGCGGGGGGCCGCACAGATACGCAGTATTTT. The gene calls are TRBV9 and TRBJ2-3, with 11 bases that match TRBD2. Germline assignment: CDR1 SGDLS and CDR2 YYNGEE. With 4 bases clipped from V and 1 base from J, the junction kept 11 bases outside the gene matches. CDR3 length: 18 residues.

V and J are TRBV24-1 and TRBJ2-1; 9 bases align to TRBD1. V lost 0 bases and J lost 12; bases outside the gene matches: 5. Per germline, CDR1 KGHDR and CDR2 SFDVKD. There are 14 residues in the CDR3. Here the CDR3 DNA reads TGTGCCACCAGTGATTTGCTGGACAGGGGCGTGCAGTTCTTC. This sequence encodes CATSDLLDRGVQFF.

J is TRBJ2-2 and V is TRBV3-1 (or the pseudogene TRBV3-2); D might be TRBD2 (6 bases). V lost 2 bases to trimming and J lost 4 bases, with 11 bases between them. Germline CDR1 reads LGHDT; CDR2 reads YNNKEL (reference sequence). The CDR3 loop spans 15 amino acids. The CDR3 reads CASSQLARTTGELFF. The DNA for the CDR3 is TGTGCCAGCAGCCAACTAGCGAGAACCACCGGGGAGCTGTTTTTT.